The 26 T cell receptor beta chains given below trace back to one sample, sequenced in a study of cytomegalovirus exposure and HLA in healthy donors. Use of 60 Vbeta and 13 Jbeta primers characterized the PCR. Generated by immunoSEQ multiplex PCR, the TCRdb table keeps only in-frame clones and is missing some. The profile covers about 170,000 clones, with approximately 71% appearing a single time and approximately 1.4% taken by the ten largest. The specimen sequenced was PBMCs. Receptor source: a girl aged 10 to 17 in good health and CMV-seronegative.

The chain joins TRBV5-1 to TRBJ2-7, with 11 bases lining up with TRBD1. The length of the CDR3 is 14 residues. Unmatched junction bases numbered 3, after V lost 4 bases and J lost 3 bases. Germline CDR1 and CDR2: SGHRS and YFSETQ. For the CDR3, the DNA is TGCGCCAGCAGCGCCGGGACAGGGGGCTACGAGCAGTACTTC. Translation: CASSAGTGGYEQYF.

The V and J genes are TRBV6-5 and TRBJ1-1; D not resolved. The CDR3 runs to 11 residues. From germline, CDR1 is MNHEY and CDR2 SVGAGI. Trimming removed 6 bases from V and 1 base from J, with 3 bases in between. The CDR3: CASSRNTEAFF. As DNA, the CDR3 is TGTGCCAGCAGCCGGAACACTGAAGCTTTCTTT.

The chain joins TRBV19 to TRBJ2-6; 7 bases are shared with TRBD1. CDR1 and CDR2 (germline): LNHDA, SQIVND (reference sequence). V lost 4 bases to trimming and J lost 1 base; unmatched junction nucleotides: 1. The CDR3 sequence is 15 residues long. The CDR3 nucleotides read TGTGCCAGTAGTAAGACAGGGTCTGGGGCCAACGTCCTGACTTTC. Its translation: CASSKTGSGANVLTF.

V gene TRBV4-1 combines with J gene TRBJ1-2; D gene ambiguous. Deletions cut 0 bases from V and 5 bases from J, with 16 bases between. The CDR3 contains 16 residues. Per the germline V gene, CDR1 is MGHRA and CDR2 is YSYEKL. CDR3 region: CASSQELAGLFYGYTF. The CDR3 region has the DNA TGCGCCAGCAGCCAAGAGTTGGCAGGATTATTTTATGGCTACACCTTC.

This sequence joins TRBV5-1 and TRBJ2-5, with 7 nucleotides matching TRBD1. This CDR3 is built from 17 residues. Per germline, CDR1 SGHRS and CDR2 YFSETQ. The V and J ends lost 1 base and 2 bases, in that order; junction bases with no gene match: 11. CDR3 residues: CASSLRYPRGPQETQYF. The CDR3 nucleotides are TGCGCCAGCAGCTTGAGGTACCCAAGGGGGCCACAAGAGACCCAGTACTTC.

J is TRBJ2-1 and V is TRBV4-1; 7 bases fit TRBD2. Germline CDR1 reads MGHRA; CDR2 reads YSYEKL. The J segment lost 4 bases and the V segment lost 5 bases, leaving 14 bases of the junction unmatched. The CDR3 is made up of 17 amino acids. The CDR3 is CASSARLALTSYNEQFF. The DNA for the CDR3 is TGCGCCAGCAGCGCTCGACTAGCCCTTACTAGTTACAATGAGCAGTTCTTC.

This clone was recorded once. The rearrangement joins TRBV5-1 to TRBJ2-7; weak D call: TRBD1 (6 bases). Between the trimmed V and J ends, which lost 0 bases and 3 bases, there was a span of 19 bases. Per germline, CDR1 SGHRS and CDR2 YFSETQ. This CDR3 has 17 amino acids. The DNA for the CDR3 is TGCGCCAGCAGCTTGGGCCTCCTCCCCAGGGACATCTACGAGCAGTACTTC. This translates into CASSLGLLPRDIYEQYF. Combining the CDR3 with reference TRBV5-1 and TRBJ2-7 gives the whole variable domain KAGVTQTPRYLIKTRGQQVTLSCSPISGHRSVSWYQQTPGQGLQFLFEYFSETQRNKGNFPGRFSGRQFSNSRSEMNVSTLELGDSALYLCASSLGLLPRDIYEQYFGPGTRLTVT.

CDR3 sequence: CASSSPPGQGFNSPLHF. CDR3 nucleotides: TGTGCCAGCAGCTCCCCCCCAGGACAGGGCTTTAATTCACCCCTCCACTTT. The chain links TRBV7-2 to TRBJ1-6; 8 nucleotides line up with TRBD1. The germline V gene has CDR1 SGHTA and CDR2 FQGNSA. The CDR3 spans 17 residues. The junction had 11 bases not matched to a gene; V was cut back by 4 bases and J by 6 bases.

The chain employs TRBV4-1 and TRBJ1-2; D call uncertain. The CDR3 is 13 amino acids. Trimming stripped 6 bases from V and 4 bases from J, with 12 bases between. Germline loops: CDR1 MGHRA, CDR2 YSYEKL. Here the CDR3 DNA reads TGCGCCAGCAGGGGGATAGAGGGCTATGGCTACACCTTC. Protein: CASRGIEGYGYTF.

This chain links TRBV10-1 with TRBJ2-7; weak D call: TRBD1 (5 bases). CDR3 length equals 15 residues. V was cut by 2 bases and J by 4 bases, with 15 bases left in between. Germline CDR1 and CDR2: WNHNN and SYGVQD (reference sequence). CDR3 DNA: TGCGCCAGCAGTGAGAGGGCAGGGATGCTATACGAGCAGTACTTC. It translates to CASSERAGMLYEQYF.

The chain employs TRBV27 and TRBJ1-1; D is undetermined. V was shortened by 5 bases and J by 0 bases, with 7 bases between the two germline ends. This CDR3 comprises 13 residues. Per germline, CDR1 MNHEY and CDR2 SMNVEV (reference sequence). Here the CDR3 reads CASSPGLNTEAFF. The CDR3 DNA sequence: TGTGCCAGCAGTCCCGGTCTGAACACTGAAGCTTTCTTT.

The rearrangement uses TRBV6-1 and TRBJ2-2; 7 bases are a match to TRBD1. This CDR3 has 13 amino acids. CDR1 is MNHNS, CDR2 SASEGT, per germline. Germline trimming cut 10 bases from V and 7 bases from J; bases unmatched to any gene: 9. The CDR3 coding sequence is TGTGCCAACCGAGACAGGGTAAACGGGGAGCTGTTTTTT. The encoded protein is CANRDRVNGELFF.

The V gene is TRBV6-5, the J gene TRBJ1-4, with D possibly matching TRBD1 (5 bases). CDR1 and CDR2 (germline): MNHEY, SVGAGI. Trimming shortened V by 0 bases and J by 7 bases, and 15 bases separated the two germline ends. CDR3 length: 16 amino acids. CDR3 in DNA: TGTGCCAGCAGTTACTCGATGGCCAGGGCGGTTGAAAAACTGTTTTTT. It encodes CASSYSMARAVEKLFF.

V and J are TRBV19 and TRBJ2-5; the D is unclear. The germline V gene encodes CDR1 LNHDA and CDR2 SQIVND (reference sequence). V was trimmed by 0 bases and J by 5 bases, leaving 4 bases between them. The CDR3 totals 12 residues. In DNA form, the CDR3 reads TGTGCCAGTAGTATAGACGGGGAGACCCAGTACTTC. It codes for CASSIDGETQYF.

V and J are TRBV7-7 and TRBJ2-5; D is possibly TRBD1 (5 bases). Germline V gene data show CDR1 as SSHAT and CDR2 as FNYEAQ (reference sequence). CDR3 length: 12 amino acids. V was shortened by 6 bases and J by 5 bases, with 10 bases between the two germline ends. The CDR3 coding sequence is TGTGCCAGCAGTCAGGGTGTGGAGACCCAGTACTTC. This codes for CASSQGVETQYF.

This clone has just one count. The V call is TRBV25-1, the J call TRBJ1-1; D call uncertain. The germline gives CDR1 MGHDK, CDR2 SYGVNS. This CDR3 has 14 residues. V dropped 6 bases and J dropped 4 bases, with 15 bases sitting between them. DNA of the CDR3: TGTGCCAGCAGGACCGGTGGAGGGATCACTGAAGCTTTCTTT. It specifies CASRTGGGITEAFF. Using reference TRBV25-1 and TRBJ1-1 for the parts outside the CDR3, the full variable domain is EADIYQTPRYLVIGTGKKITLECSQTMGHDKMYWYQQDPGMELHLIHYSYGVNSTEKGDLSSESTVSRIRTEHFPLTLESARPSHTSQYLCASRTGGGITEAFFGQGTRLTVV.

The chain's CDR3 is CSARTGGEQYF. The CDR3 coding sequence is TGCAGTGCTCGGACAGGGGGCGAGCAGTACTTC. The gene calls are TRBV20-1 and TRBJ2-7, with 10 bases fitting TRBD1. The CDR3 runs to 11 residues. V shed 5 bases and J 6 bases; nucleotides not matched to a gene: 1. From germline, CDR1 is DFQATT and CDR2 SNEGSKA (reference sequence).

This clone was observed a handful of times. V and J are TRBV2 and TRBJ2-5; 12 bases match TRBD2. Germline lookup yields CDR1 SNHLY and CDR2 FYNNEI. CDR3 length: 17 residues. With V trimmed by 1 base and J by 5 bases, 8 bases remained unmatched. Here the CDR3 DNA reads TGTGCCAGCAGTGAAGGACTAGCGGGGGCCAAAAGGGAGACCCAGTACTTC. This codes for CASSEGLAGAKRETQYF.

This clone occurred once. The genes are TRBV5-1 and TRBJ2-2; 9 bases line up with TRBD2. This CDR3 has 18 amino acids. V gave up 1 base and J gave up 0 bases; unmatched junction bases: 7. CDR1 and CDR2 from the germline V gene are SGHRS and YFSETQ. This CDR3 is CASSLLVAGVTNTGELFF. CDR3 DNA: TGCGCCAGCAGCTTGTTAGTAGCGGGGGTTACGAACACCGGGGAGCTGTTTTTT.

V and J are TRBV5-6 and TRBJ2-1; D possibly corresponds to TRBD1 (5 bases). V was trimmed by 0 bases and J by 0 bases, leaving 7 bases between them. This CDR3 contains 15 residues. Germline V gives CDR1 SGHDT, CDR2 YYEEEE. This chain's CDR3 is CASSLVRDSYNEQFF. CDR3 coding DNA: TGTGCCAGCAGCTTGGTCAGGGACTCCTACAATGAGCAGTTCTTC.

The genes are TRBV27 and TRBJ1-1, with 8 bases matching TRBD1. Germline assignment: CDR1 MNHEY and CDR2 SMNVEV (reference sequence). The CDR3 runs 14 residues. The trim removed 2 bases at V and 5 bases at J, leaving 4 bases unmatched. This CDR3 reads CASSLAGGLTEAFF. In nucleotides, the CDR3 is TGTGCCAGCAGTTTAGCAGGGGGCTTAACTGAAGCTTTCTTT.

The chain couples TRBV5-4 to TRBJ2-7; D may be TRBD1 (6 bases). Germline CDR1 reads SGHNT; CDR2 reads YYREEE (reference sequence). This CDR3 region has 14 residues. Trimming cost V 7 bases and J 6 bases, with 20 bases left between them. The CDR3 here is CASQPGTNSVEQYF. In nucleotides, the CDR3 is TGTGCCAGCCAACCGGGGACAAATTCTGTCGAGCAGTACTTC.

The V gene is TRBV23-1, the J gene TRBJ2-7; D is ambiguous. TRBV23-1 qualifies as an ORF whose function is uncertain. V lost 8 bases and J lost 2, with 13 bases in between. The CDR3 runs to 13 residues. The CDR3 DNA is TGCGCCAGCTCTCCCTCCCGGGCCTACGAGCAGTACTTC. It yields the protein CASSPSRAYEQYF.

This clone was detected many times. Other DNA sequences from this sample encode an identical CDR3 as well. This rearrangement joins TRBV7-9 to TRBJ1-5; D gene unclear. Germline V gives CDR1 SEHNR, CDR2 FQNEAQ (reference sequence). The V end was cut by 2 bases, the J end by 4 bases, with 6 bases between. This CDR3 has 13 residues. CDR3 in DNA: TGTGCCAGCAGCTTAAACTGGAATCAGCCCCAGCATTTT. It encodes CASSLNWNQPQHF.

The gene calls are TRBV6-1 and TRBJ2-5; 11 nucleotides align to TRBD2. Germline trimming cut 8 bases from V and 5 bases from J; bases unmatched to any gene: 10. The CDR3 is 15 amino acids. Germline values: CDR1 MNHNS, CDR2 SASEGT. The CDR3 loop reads CASDVSGGAEETQYF. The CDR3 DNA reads TGTGCCAGCGACGTTAGCGGGGGGGCCGAGGAGACCCAGTACTTC.

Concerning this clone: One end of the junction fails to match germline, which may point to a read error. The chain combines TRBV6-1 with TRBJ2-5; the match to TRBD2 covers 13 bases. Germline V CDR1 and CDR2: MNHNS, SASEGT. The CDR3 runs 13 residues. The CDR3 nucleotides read TGTGCCAGCAGTGAAAGGACTAGCGGGGGATCTCACTTC. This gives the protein CASSERTSGGSHF.